These 25 T cell receptor beta chains came from one sample sequenced in a study of identical twins (dated by TCRdb to between 2015 and 2016). Receptor libraries were prepared by 5' RACE. The sequencing machine was an Illumina HiSeq 2000. Through fastp at Q25 and MiXCR, TCRdb rebuilt clones from the public reads, retaining in-frame beta chains. One record per CDR3 amino acid sequence lists the most common genes and DNA. This sample holds 550,000 to 700,000 distinct CDR3 sequences; approximately 21% were observed only once. The ten largest clones take up 4% to 4.5% of the sample. These sequences were also reported in another study, on T cells expressing NK-cell markers.

Sequencing was done on a sample of PBMCs. The receptor source for this set is a woman aged 18-35 years in good health.

The chain couples TRBV7-2 to TRBJ1-2; D might be TRBD1 (6 bases). The germline V and J ends were trimmed by 5 bases and 0 bases, with 13 bases remaining between them. This CDR3 has 15 amino acids. Germline values: CDR1 SGHTA, CDR2 FQGNSA. The CDR3 loop is CASSPGTPANYGYTF. For the CDR3, the DNA is TGTGCCAGCAGCCCCGGGACACCCGCTAACTATGGCTACACCTTC.

This clonotype was seen repeatedly, ten times or more. The chain uses TRBV6-5 and TRBJ1-6; D ambiguous. CDR3 length equals 16 residues. Trimming removed 2 bases from V and 8 bases from J, with 16 bases in between. Germline values: CDR1 MNHEY, CDR2 SVGAGI. The CDR3 nucleotides read TGTGCCAGCAGTTACATCTACCCGGGATGGTATTCACCCCTCCACTTT. This gives the protein CASSYIYPGWYSPLHF.

V usage is TRBV30 and J usage is TRBJ1-5, with 9 bases lining up with TRBD1. The V gene end was trimmed by 5 bases and the J gene end by 4 bases; junction bases not matched to a gene: 3. Germline CDR1 and CDR2: GTSNPN and SVGIG (reference sequence). The CDR3 runs 13 residues. CDR3 sequence: CAWAGQGNQPQHF. DNA of the CDR3: TGTGCCTGGGCTGGACAGGGGAATCAGCCCCAGCATTTT. Full variable domain (missing parts from reference TRBV30 and TRBJ1-5): SQTIHQWPATLVQPVGSPLSLECTVEGTSNPNLYWYRQAAGRGLQLLFYSVGIGQISSEVPQNLSASRPQDRQFILSSKKLLLSDSGFYLCAWAGQGNQPQHFGDGTRLSIL.

This clonotype was recorded many times. V usage is TRBV6-1 and J usage is TRBJ1-1; unclear D gene. V was clipped by 6 bases and J by 1 base, with 15 bases between them. The CDR3 length is 15 residues. CDR1 MNHNS and CDR2 SASEGT come from the germline V gene. The CDR3 sequence: CASSLYDPRNTEAFF. DNA of the CDR3: TGTGCCAGCAGCCTCTATGACCCTCGGAACACTGAAGCTTTCTTT.

This chain connects TRBV20-1 to TRBJ2-7; a possible D gene is TRBD1 (6 bases). CDR1 is DFQATT, CDR2 SNEGSKA, per germline (reference sequence). CDR3 length equals 14 residues. V lost 3 bases, J lost 7 bases, and 19 bases lay in between. CDR3 protein: CSASRGTDFVEQYF. The DNA for the CDR3 is TGCAGTGCTAGTAGGGGGACGGATTTCGTGGAGCAGTACTTC.

This clonotype was seen a handful of times. This chain connects TRBV7-9 to TRBJ2-1; the D gene is possibly TRBD2 (5 bases). Germline CDR1 and CDR2: SEHNR and FQNEAQ (reference sequence). Trimming cost V 5 bases and J 2 bases, with 16 bases left between them. The CDR3 spans 16 residues. The CDR3 coding sequence is TGTGCCAGCAGCCCCCGGCCCGGGGTAACCTACAATGAGCAGTTCTTC. Translated: CASSPRPGVTYNEQFF.

Ten or more counts support this clonotype. This chain connects TRBV29-1 to TRBJ2-5, with TRBD1 as a possible D gene (5 bases). The CDR3 sequence is 15 residues long. Between the trimmed V and J ends, which lost 6 bases and 4 bases, there was a span of 21 bases. Germline V gives CDR1 SQVTM, CDR2 ANQGSEA. Here the CDR3 DNA reads TGCAGCGTAGTAACATGGAACGCAGGGTTAGAGACCCAGTACTTC. Protein sequence: CSVVTWNAGLETQYF.

This clonotype was observed a handful of times. This rearrangement joins TRBV20-1 to TRBJ2-1; D is possibly TRBD2 (6 bases). CDR1 and CDR2 from the germline V gene are DFQATT and SNEGSKA (reference sequence). Trimming stripped 3 bases from V and 5 bases from J, with 14 bases between. The CDR3 covers 14 residues. CDR3 in amino acids: CSARPARGDNEQFF. The CDR3 DNA reads TGCAGTGCTAGGCCCGCACGCGGGGACAATGAGCAGTTCTTC.

The chain has TRBV9 and TRBJ2-7; 9 positions agree with TRBD1. Trimming cost V 0 bases and J 2 bases; bases outside gene matches: 3. Germline V gene sequence: CDR1 SGDLS, CDR2 YYNGEE. This CDR3 is 15 amino acids long. Here the CDR3 DNA reads TGTGCCAGCAGCGTAGGGGACAGGGCCACCTACGAGCAGTACTTC. Translated: CASSVGDRATYEQYF. Complete variable domain (other parts from reference TRBV9 and TRBJ2-7): DSGVTQTPKHLITATGQRVTLRCSPRSGDLSVYWYQQSLDQGLQFLIQYYNGEERAKGNILERFSAQQFPDLHSELNLSSLELGDSALYFCASSVGDRATYEQYFGPGTRLTVT.

The chain links TRBV5-1 to TRBJ2-3, with 8 positions matching TRBD2. Germline assignment: CDR1 SGHRS and CDR2 YFSETQ. The V gene end was trimmed by 4 bases and the J gene end by 6 bases; junction bases not matched to a gene: 10. The CDR3 runs to 15 residues. For the CDR3, the DNA is TGCGCCAGCAGCCGCTCGAGCGGGAGTAGGGATACGCAGTATTTT. This sequence encodes CASSRSSGSRDTQYF. The variable domain in full, completed from reference TRBV5-1 and TRBJ2-3, reads KAGVTQTPRYLIKTRGQQVTLSCSPISGHRSVSWYQQTPGQGLQFLFEYFSETQRNKGNFPGRFSGRQFSNSRSEMNVSTLELGDSALYLCASSRSSGSRDTQYFGPGTRLTVL.

This clonotype was found a few times. This chain links TRBV5-1 with TRBJ1-2; 7 bases are a match to TRBD1. Per the germline V gene, CDR1 is SGHRS and CDR2 is YFSETQ. The trim removed 3 bases at V and 0 bases at J, leaving 8 bases unmatched. CDR3 length: 16 residues. The CDR3 sequence: CASSSRGDSANYGYTF. The DNA of the CDR3 is TGCGCCAGCAGCTCCCGAGGGGACAGCGCTAACTATGGCTACACCTTC.

The chain has TRBV30 and TRBJ2-7; no clear D. Trimming removed 1 base from V and 9 bases from J, with 10 bases in between. Germline CDR1 and CDR2: GTSNPN and SVGIG (reference sequence). The CDR3 runs to 11 residues. The CDR3 sequence is CAWSGLDVQYF. CDR3 DNA: TGTGCCTGGAGTGGTCTGGATGTGCAGTACTTC. Supplemented by reference TRBV30 and TRBJ2-7, the full variable domain reads SQTIHQWPATLVQPVGSPLSLECTVEGTSNPNLYWYRQAAGRGLQLLFYSVGIGQISSEVPQNLSASRPQDRQFILSSKKLLLSDSGFYLCAWSGLDVQYFGPGTRLTVT.

The genes are TRBV20-1 and TRBJ2-1, with 7 positions matching TRBD2. The ends lost 3 bases at V and 14 bases at J; junction bases unmatched: 10. The CDR3 covers 12 residues. Germline-derived CDR1 and CDR2 are DFQATT and SNEGSKA (reference sequence). In DNA, the CDR3 is TGCAGTGCTAGCACTCCGGGACGGGGGGAGTTCTTC. Protein sequence: CSASTPGRGEFF.

This clonotype was counted a few times. The V call is TRBV10-3, the J call TRBJ1-2; D is possibly TRBD1 (5 bases). V was pared by 5 bases and J by 13 bases, with 17 bases between. CDR3 length: 12 amino acids. The germline gives CDR1 ENHRY, CDR2 SYGVKD. CDR3 DNA sequence: TGTGCCATCAGTTCCGACAGATCCACGGGCACCTTC. Translating gives CAISSDRSTGTF.

In this sample, this clonotype turned up a few times. V is TRBV20-1 and J is TRBJ2-2; weak D call: TRBD1 (5 bases). The V gene's germline CDR1 is DFQATT and CDR2 SNEGSKA (reference sequence). The germline V and J ends were trimmed by 5 bases and 2 bases, with 9 bases remaining between them. The CDR3 extends over 13 amino acids. CDR3 coding DNA: TGCAGTGCTCGACAGACTAACACCGGGGAGCTGTTTTTT. Translating it yields CSARQTNTGELFF.

The genes are TRBV4-3 and TRBJ2-7; tentatively, D is TRBD1 (5 bases). There are 14 residues in the CDR3. Germline V gives CDR1 LGHNA, CDR2 YSLEER. Trimming stripped 2 bases from V and 1 base from J, with 9 bases between. The CDR3 spells CASSQSQGSYEQYF. The CDR3 nucleotides read TGCGCCAGCAGCCAATCGCAGGGATCCTACGAGCAGTACTTC.

This clonotype appeared a single time. The chain has TRBV5-1 and TRBJ2-1, with D perhaps TRBD2 (5 bases). The CDR3 extends over 15 amino acids. V was pared by 4 bases and J by 2 bases, with 13 bases between. CDR1 and CDR2 from the germline V gene are SGHRS and YFSETQ. The CDR3 loop is CASSLAPGTYNEQFF. CDR3 sequence (DNA): TGCGCCAGCAGCCTCGCCCCCGGGACCTACAATGAGCAGTTCTTC.

The chain has TRBV14 and TRBJ2-1; 12 bases match TRBD2. The CDR3 is made up of 15 amino acids. J gave up 5 bases and V 5 bases, and 4 bases lay outside the gene matches. Looked up from germline, CDR1 is SGHDN and CDR2 is FVKESK. The CDR3 DNA sequence: TGTGCCAGCAGCTGGACTAGCGGGAACAACAATGAGCAGTTCTTC. Translating it yields CASSWTSGNNNEQFF.

The genes are TRBV18 and TRBJ2-7; D is possibly TRBD1 (5 bases). Germline V lookup: CDR1 KGHSH, CDR2 LQKENI. V was shortened by 1 base and J by 4 bases, with 20 bases between the two germline ends. The CDR3 runs 17 residues. The CDR3 bases are TGTGCCAGCTCACCACGTCTTACGACAGAGCATAATTACGAGCAGTACTTC. This codes for CASSPRLTTEHNYEQYF.

V gene TRBV24-1 combines with J gene TRBJ2-5, with a possible D match to TRBD2 (5 bases). V dropped 9 bases and J dropped 2 bases, with 18 bases sitting between them. The germline gives CDR1 KGHDR, CDR2 SFDVKD. The CDR3 runs 15 residues. CDR3 protein: CATPWIKTGQETQYF. CDR3 bases: TGTGCCACCCCATGGATTAAAACGGGACAAGAGACCCAGTACTTC.

This clonotype was seen ten or more times. The chain employs TRBV10-3 and TRBJ2-1; 9 bases agree with TRBD2. The CDR3 has 14 residues. The germline CDR1 and CDR2 sequences are ENHRY and SYGVKD. The V and J ends lost 4 bases and 10 bases, in that order; junction bases with no gene match: 8. Written as DNA, the CDR3 is TGTGCCATCAGTGGACGGACTAGCGTGGGGGAGCAGTTCTTC. Its translation: CAISGRTSVGEQFF.

This clonotype was seen a few times. The chain uses TRBV20-1 and TRBJ2-7; D uncertain. CDR3 size: 15 residues. Germline assignment: CDR1 DFQATT and CDR2 SNEGSKA (reference sequence). V lost 6 bases to trimming and J lost 5 bases, with 23 bases between them. CDR3 in DNA: TGCAGTGCGGCCACCGGGTCCCCCCCAGGAGACGAGCAGTACTTC. Amino acids: CSAATGSPPGDEQYF.

This clonotype was seen ten or more times. The chain links TRBV3-1 to TRBJ2-2; tentative D call: TRBD1 (6 bases). V was cut by 8 bases and J by 1 base, with 11 bases left in between. Germline lookup yields CDR1 LGHDT and CDR2 YNNKEL (reference sequence). The CDR3 spans 14 residues. CDR3 DNA sequence: TGTGCCAGCTCAGACAGGAAGAACACCGGGGAGCTGTTTTTT. It encodes CASSDRKNTGELFF.

The chain couples TRBV7-9 to TRBJ2-5; D may match TRBD1 or TRBD2 (6 bases each). Trimming pared 5 bases from V and 4 bases from J, leaving 11 bases between. Per the germline V gene, CDR1 is SEHNR and CDR2 is FQNEAQ (reference sequence). The CDR3 is 13 residues long. The CDR3 sequence is CASSPSGAETQYF. The CDR3 nucleotides are TGTGCCAGCAGCCCATCGGGGGCAGAGACCCAGTACTTC.

This clonotype has a count of ten or more. V and J are TRBV12-3 or TRBV12-4 and TRBJ2-2, with D unresolved. V was pared by 3 bases and J by 1 base, with 6 bases between. The CDR3 totals 14 residues. CDR3 protein: CASSLMENTGELFF. The CDR3, as DNA: TGTGCCAGCAGTTTGATGGAGAACACCGGGGAGCTGTTTTTT.